The entry that follows covers one TCR beta chain sequence. Its antigen remains unidentified. The sample is drawn from a study of shared clonotypes between healthy human individuals. Germline V CDR1 and CDR2: MNHEY, SVGAGI. This CDR3 has 13 residues. Trimming cost V 8 bases and J 8 bases, with 18 bases left between them. Regarding the study as a whole: The authors sampled blood alone, and tissue repertoires likely differ.

Unsorted PBMC replicate PCRs used roughly 270 ng DNA, 25,000 to 35,000 T cell genomes. TCRdb's copy holds only in-frame clones and misses some; the assay was immunoSEQ multiplex PCR. The table lists about 490,000 clones, around 78% of them singletons. The TCR was taken from a woman in her thirties or forties in good health. Some clones in this sample may be carry-over from other donors' samples. This sequence joins TRBV6-5 and TRBJ1-2, with D tentatively TRBD1 (5 bases). Sequenced input: PBMCs. CDR3 loop: CASAAGQHGGYTF. CDR3 nucleotide sequence: TGTGCCAGCGCTGCAGGGCAGCATGGCGGCTACACCTTC.